This T cell receptor (beta chain) came from a study of T cell responses to AZD1222 COVID-19 vaccine. V lost 2 bases and J lost 0, with 4 bases in between. This CDR3 region has 13 residues. Germline-derived CDR1 and CDR2 are LNHDA and SQIVND (reference sequence). Study conclusions and caveats: A rise in Spike-specific TCR breadth and depth followed two AZD1222 doses. With dominance at 160-218 and 743-854, vaccine-associated CD4 TCRs spanned spike. In all cases, repertoires were sampled only after the peak T cell response. Donors were largely white British and mainly female; clonal diversity was possibly underestimated.

In regard to this clone: Its antigen remains unidentified.

Using immunoSEQ multiplex PCR, the repertoire was profiled, and TCRdb retains in-frame clones only, with some absent. The data contain 50,000 to 70,000 clones, approximately 85% of them singletons. This clonotype originated in an adult in good health. The specimen comprised peripheral blood, sampled on day 0 of MenACWY control vaccination. The chain is built from TRBV19 and TRBJ2-5; D gene unclear. The CDR3 reads CASSISHQETQYF. The CDR3 coding sequence is TGTGCCAGTAGTATATCCCACCAAGAGACCCAGTACTTC.